One T cell receptor (beta chain) is described in this entry. CDR1 is KGHSH, CDR2 LQKENI, per germline. The CDR3 consists of 13 residues. Trimming took off 1 base at V and 5 bases at J, with 9 bases between the two ends. These data are taken from a study of blood T cell repertoires in COVID-19. Study-wide background: Material from acute and convalescent COVID-19 was sourced from the United States, Italy and Spain.

In the original analysis: Amplified reference gene primers provided the basis for estimating nucleated cell counts. Repertoires were generated with immunoSEQ multiplex PCR, while TCRdb's copy carries only in-frame clones and drops some. Clone size and V and J calls were adopted from that table, with D and trimming inferred from the DNA. The sample contains about 230,000 clones, about nine tenths of which appear only once. The TCR was taken from a man in his fifties or sixties with COVID-19, enrolled during active disease. The chain has TRBV18 and TRBJ2-7, with D possibly matching TRBD2 (7 bases). Sequenced sample: peripheral blood. The CDR3 reads CASSPRGGDEQYF. In DNA form, the CDR3 reads TGTGCCAGCTCACCACGAGGGGGGGACGAGCAGTACTTC. Full variable domain (outside the CDR3, taken from reference TRBV18 and TRBJ2-7): NAGVMQNPRHLVRRRGQEARLRCSPMKGHSHVYWYRQLPEEGLKFMVYLQKENIIDESGMPKERFSAEFPKEGPSILRIQQVVRGDSAAYFCASSPRGGDEQYFGPGTRLTVT.